One and the same sample provided the 14 T cell receptor beta chains below, sequenced in a study of blood T cells in healthy people across ages. A second PCR, run for about 7 to 11 cycles, used a sample-barcoded 5' primer plus a J-beta primer mix. Each CDR3 protein gets one entry after TCRdb re-called the 5' RACE reads with MiXCR. The profile shows around 1,900,000 distinct CDR3 sequences, roughly two fifths of them singletons. Material for sequencing was blood. The receptors were gathered from a human donor in good health.

The chain combines TRBV10-3 with TRBJ1-5, with TRBD1 matching over 8 bases. Unmatched junction bases numbered 5, after V lost 4 bases and J lost 3 bases. CDR3 size: 15 residues. Germline-derived CDR1 and CDR2 are ENHRY and SYGVKD. CDR3 sequence (DNA): TGTGCCATCAGTGGCACAGGGGGACCCAATCAGCCCCAGCATTTT. Its translation: CAISGTGGPNQPQHF.

This clonotype has only a few counts. The J gene is TRBJ2-3, the V gene TRBV6-5, with D unresolved. This CDR3 comprises 14 residues. The germline V gene encodes CDR1 MNHEY and CDR2 SVGAGI. Trimming removed 0 bases from V and 4 bases from J, with 8 bases in between. Here the CDR3 reads CASSYSKFADTQYF. DNA of the CDR3: TGTGCCAGCAGTTACTCAAAGTTCGCAGATACGCAGTATTTT.

The chain links TRBV20-1 to TRBJ2-3, with D perhaps matching TRBD1 (5 bases). CDR1 is DFQATT, CDR2 SNEGSKA, per germline (reference sequence). Trimming stripped 4 bases from V and 2 bases from J, with 22 bases between. CDR3 length equals 17 residues. The CDR3 nucleotides are TGCAGTGCTAACCCTCAAAAAAAAGGGGTAACCACAGATACGCAGTATTTT. This sequence encodes CSANPQKKGVTTDTQYF.

This clonotype has a single count. The chain is built from TRBV28 and TRBJ2-5, with TRBD1 as a possible D gene (5 bases). V gave up 6 bases and J gave up 5 bases, with 25 bases separating them. The CDR3 extends over 17 amino acids. Germline V gene sequence: CDR1 MDHEN, CDR2 SYDVKM. The CDR3 DNA reads TGTGCCAGCAGGCCCACTGTCAGGATTGGGGCTTGGGAGACCCAGTACTTC. Protein: CASRPTVRIGAWETQYF.

The chain has TRBV6-6 and TRBJ1-4; no firm D call. Between the trimmed V and J ends, which lost 10 bases and 8 bases, there was a span of 17 bases. The length of the CDR3 is 13 residues. CDR1 is MNHNY and CDR2 is SVGAGI in the germline V gene (reference sequence). The CDR3 loop reads CATQNKEGEKLFF. The CDR3, as DNA: TGTGCCACCCAGAATAAAGAGGGAGAAAAACTGTTTTTT.

This sequence joins TRBV7-9 and TRBJ2-1; D is perhaps TRBD1 or TRBD2 (5 bases each). Trimming removed 2 bases from V and 1 base from J, with 15 bases in between. The germline V gene has CDR1 SEHNR and CDR2 FQNEAQ (reference sequence). The CDR3 is 17 amino acids. The CDR3 loop is CASSLWSGTGSYNEQFF. CDR3 bases: TGTGCCAGCAGCTTATGGTCCGGGACGGGATCCTACAATGAGCAGTTCTTC.

The CDR3 bases are TGTGCCAGCAGTTCCCGGGACACGACCTTCCAAGAGACCCAGTACTTC. Translating gives CASSSRDTTFQETQYF. The chain couples TRBV6-2 or TRBV6-3 to TRBJ2-5; D is possibly TRBD1 (6 bases). Trimming pared 4 bases from V and 1 base from J, leaving 16 bases between. This CDR3 comprises 16 residues. CDR1 is MNHEY, CDR2 SVGEGT, per germline.

The chain employs TRBV20-1 and TRBJ1-5, with D perhaps TRBD1 (6 bases). There are 15 residues in the CDR3. CDR1 and CDR2 from the germline V gene are DFQATT and SNEGSKA (reference sequence). The CDR3 DNA sequence: TGCAGCTCACGGACAGCCGGTTATAGCAATCAGCCCCAGCATTTT. The encoded protein is CSSRTAGYSNQPQHF.

This chain connects TRBV14 to TRBJ2-1, with D perhaps matching TRBD1 or TRBD2 (5 bases each). Germline assignment: CDR1 SGHDN and CDR2 FVKESK. With 8 bases removed from V and 5 bases from J, the gap between germline ends came to 13 bases. This CDR3 is 13 amino acids long. CDR3: CASRGRINNEQFF. CDR3 coding DNA: TGTGCCAGCCGGGGCAGGATCAACAATGAGCAGTTCTTC.

This clonotype was observed a single time. One end of the junction is discordant with germline, which a read error may explain. V gene TRBV9 combines with J gene TRBJ2-1; the match to TRBD2 covers 9 bases. CDR3 size: 16 residues. Germline V gene data show CDR1 as SGDLS and CDR2 as YYNGEE. This CDR3 is CACNQRGDPTYNEQFF. DNA for the CDR3: TGTGCCTGCAATCAGCGGGGGGACCCGACCTACAATGAACAGTTCTTC.

The chain has TRBV20-1 and TRBJ1-2, with 7 bases identical to TRBD1. This CDR3 spans 13 amino acids. In germline, CDR1 is DFQATT, CDR2 SNEGSKA (reference sequence). J gave up 7 bases and V 4 bases, and 9 bases lay outside the gene matches. CDR3 sequence reads: CSAKMGQRVGYTF. The CDR3 bases are TGCAGTGCTAAGATGGGACAGAGGGTTGGCTACACCTTC.

As for this clonotype: One end of the junction is discordant with germline, which a read error may explain. The chain combines TRBV20-1 with TRBJ2-6; 8 bases line up with TRBD1. Germline V gives CDR1 DFQATT, CDR2 SNEGSKA (reference sequence). This CDR3 has 15 residues. The CDR3: CSVNQGALGANVPTF. The CDR3 DNA reads as TGCAGTGTTAATCAGGGGGCGCTTGGGGCCAACGTCCCGACTTTC.

The chain has TRBV5-1 and TRBJ2-3; maybe TRBD2 (5 bases). The CDR3 contains 17 residues. Germline V CDR1 and CDR2: SGHRS, YFSETQ. Between the trimmed V and J ends, which lost 2 bases and 1 base, there was a span of 17 bases. CDR3 in amino acids: CASSFTESGRGTDTQYF. CDR3 DNA: TGCGCCAGCAGCTTTACCGAGAGCGGACGGGGCACAGATACGCAGTATTTT.

This clonotype occurred a few times. The rearrangement joins TRBV7-2 to TRBJ2-7, with 7 bases matching TRBD1. This CDR3 is 14 amino acids long. The V gene end was trimmed by 11 bases and the J gene end by 1 base; junction bases not matched to a gene: 11. The germline V gene has CDR1 SGHTA and CDR2 FQGNSA. In DNA, the CDR3 is TGTGCCGGCAACTTGGGACAGCAATCCTACGAGCAGTACTTC. As protein: CAGNLGQQSYEQYF.